This T cell receptor (beta chain) was found in a study of control samples from healthy donors and cancer patients. From germline, CDR1 is LNHDA and CDR2 SQIVND (reference sequence). The CDR3 covers 15 residues. V was shortened by 0 bases and J by 6 bases, with 14 bases between the two germline ends. The repertoire was sequenced with immunoSEQ multiplex PCR; TCRdb's copy has only in-frame clones and lacks some. The sample has 150,000 or so clones, just under 95% seen once. The chain uses TRBV19 and TRBJ1-2; D is perhaps TRBD1 (5 bases). The clonotype originates from a man aged 40-49 years in good health. Sequencing input: blood. The CDR3 DNA reads TGTGCCAGTAGTATAGATGGGGGTCGGATGGATGGCTACACCTTC. This codes for CASSIDGGRMDGYTF.